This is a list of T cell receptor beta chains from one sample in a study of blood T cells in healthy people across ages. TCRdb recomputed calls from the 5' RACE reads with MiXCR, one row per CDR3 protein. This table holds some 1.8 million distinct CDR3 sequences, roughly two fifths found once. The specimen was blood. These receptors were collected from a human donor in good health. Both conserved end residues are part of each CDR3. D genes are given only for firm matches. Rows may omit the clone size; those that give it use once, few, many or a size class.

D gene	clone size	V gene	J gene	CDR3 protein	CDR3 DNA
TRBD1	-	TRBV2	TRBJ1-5	CASSRGSYINQPQHF	TGTGCCAGCAGCAGGGGGTCTTATATCAATCAGCCCCAGCATTTT
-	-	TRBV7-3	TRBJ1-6	CASSLDQTHSPLHF	TGTGCCAGCAGCCTCGACCAGACCCATTCACCCCTCCACTTT
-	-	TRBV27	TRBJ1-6	CASSLMGGLALHF	TGTGCCAGCAGTCTAATGGGGGGACTGGCCCTCCACTTT
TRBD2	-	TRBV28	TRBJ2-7	CATGLAGSYEQYF	TGTGCCACAGGACTAGCAGGCTCCTACGAGCAGTACTTC
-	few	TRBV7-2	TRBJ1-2	CASSFRSGVGYTF	TGTGCCAGCAGCTTCCGGTCGGGGGTGGGCTACACCTTC
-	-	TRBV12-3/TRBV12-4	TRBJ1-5	CASSLYRWGSNQPQHF	TGTGCCAGCAGTCTTTATCGGTGGGGGAGCAATCAGCCCCAGCATTTT
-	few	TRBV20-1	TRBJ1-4	CSAILGLNEKLFF	TGCAGTGCTATTTTAGGACTGAATGAAAAACTGTTTTTT
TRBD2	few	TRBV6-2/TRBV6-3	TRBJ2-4	CASAGASGGLAKNIQYF	TGTGCCAGCGCTGGGGCTAGCGGGGGACTAGCCAAAAACATTCAGTACTTC
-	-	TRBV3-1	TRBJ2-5	CASSRGTRDRRETQYF	TGCGCCAGCAGCCGCGGGACCCGGGATAGGCGAGAGACCCAGTACTTC
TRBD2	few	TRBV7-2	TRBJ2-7	CASSPSGGTNEQYF	TGTGCCAGCAGCCCTAGCGGGGGGACGAACGAGCAGTACTTC
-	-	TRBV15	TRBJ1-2	CATSRTTGANPYGYTF	TGTGCCACCAGCAGAACGACAGGAGCCAACCCTTATGGCTACACCTTC
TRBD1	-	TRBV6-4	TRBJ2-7	CAYRDSPYLPATDPYEQYF	TGTGCCTACCGGGACAGCCCATACCTACCAGCCACAGACCCCTACGAGCAGTACTTC
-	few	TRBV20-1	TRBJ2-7	CSASREITYEQYF	TGCAGTGCTAGCCGGGAGATAACCTACGAGCAGTACTTC
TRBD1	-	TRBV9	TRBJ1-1	CASSVEAGGYEAFF	TGTGCCAGCAGCGTAGAGGCAGGGGGCTACGAAGCTTTCTTT
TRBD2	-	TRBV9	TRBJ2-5	CASSVWGLAGGEETQYF	TGTGCCAGCAGCGTATGGGGACTAGCGGGCGGGGAAGAGACCCAGTACTTC
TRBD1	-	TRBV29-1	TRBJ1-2	CSVVPGTGVEGYTF	TGCAGCGTTGTCCCCGGGACAGGGGTCGAGGGCTACACCTTC
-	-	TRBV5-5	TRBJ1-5	CASSHGPGSNQPQHF	TGTGCCAGCAGCCATGGCCCAGGGAGCAATCAGCCCCAGCATTTT
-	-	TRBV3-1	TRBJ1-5	CASSRHIDSNQPQHF	TGTGCCAGCAGCCGACACATAGATAGCAATCAGCCCCAGCATTTT
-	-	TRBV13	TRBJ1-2	CASSSPDPYTF	TGTGCCAGCAGCTCCCCCGACCCCTACACCTTC
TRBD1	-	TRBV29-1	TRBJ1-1	CSVRDGDREAFF	TGCAGCGTCAGGGATGGGGACAGGGAAGCTTTCTTT
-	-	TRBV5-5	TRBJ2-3	CASSWAGRPNTDTQYF	TGTGCCAGCAGCTGGGCGGGAAGGCCAAACACAGATACGCAGTATTTT
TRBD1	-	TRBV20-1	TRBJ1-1	CSALQDRVGTEAFF	TGCAGTGCCCTCCAAGACAGGGTGGGCACTGAAGCTTTCTTT
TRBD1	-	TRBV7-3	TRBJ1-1	CASSAGQGASTEAFF	TGTGCCAGCAGCGCAGGACAGGGGGCTAGCACTGAAGCTTTCTTT
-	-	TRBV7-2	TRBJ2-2	CASSLASAGWTGELFF	TGTGCCAGCAGCTTAGCGTCGGCAGGGTGGACCGGGGAGCTGTTTTTT
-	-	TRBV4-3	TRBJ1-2	CASSQAITGLNYGYTF	TGCGCCAGCAGCCAGGCTATCACAGGGTTGAACTATGGCTACACCTTC
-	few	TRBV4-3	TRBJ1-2	CASSQDSQGYGYTF	TGCGCCAGCAGCCAAGATTCCCAGGGGTATGGCTACACCTTC
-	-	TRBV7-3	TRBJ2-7	CASSPGASSAYEQYF	TGTGCCAGCAGCCCTGGGGCTAGCAGTGCCTACGAGCAGTACTTC
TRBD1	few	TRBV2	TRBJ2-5	CASSGLGTVVQETQYF	TGTGCCAGCAGTGGGTTAGGGACAGTTGTTCAAGAGACCCAGTACTTC
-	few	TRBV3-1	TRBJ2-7	CASSPILRGYEQYF	TGTGCCAGCAGCCCCATTCTGAGGGGATACGAGCAGTACTTC
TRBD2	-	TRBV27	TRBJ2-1	CASSLDAGGMNEQFF	TGTGCCAGCAGTTTAGACGCGGGGGGGATGAATGAGCAGTTCTTC
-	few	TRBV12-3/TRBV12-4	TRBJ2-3	CASSPGPGTQYF	TGTGCCAGCAGTCCCGGACCAGGTACGCAGTATTTT
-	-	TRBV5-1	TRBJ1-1	CASSPRWTSDQAFF	TGCGCCAGCAGCCCAAGGTGGACGTCCGATCAAGCTTTCTTT
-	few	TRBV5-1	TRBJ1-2	CASSINYLGVSDYGYTF	TGCGCCAGCAGTATCAATTATCTCGGAGTTTCTGACTATGGCTACACCTTC
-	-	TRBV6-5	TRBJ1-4	CASSYNTGSANEKLFF	TGTGCCAGCAGTTACAATACGGGATCTGCTAATGAAAAACTGTTTTTT
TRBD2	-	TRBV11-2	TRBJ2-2	CASSPVFPWTSGGLKGGELFF	TGTGCCAGCAGCCCCGTTTTCCCTTGGACTAGCGGGGGCCTAAAAGGCGGGGAGCTGTTTTTT
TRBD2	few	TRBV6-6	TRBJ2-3	CASSYGRGVGTDTQYF	TGTGCCAGCAGTTACGGGCGGGGGGTAGGCACAGATACGCAGTATTTT
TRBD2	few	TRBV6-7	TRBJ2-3	CASSYHAGGRVGDTQYF	TGTGCCAGCAGTTACCATGCGGGGGGGCGTGTTGGAGATACGCAGTATTTT
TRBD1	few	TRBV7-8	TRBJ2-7	CASSYNTQDRGAEQYF	TGTGCCAGCAGCTACAACACTCAGGACAGGGGCGCCGAGCAGTACTTC
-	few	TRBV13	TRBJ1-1	CASSEWREVNTEAFF	TGTGCCAGCAGCGAGTGGAGGGAGGTGAACACTGAAGCTTTCTTT
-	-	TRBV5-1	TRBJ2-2	CASSLRAQGNTGELFF	TGCGCCAGCAGCTTGCGGGCACAGGGTAACACCGGGGAGCTGTTTTTT
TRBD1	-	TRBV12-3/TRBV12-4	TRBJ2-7	CASGSTGWGEQYF	TGTGCCAGCGGGTCGACAGGGTGGGGAGAGCAGTACTTC
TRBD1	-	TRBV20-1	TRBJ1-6	CSATGWGTGADSPLHF	TGCAGTGCTACCGGTTGGGGGACAGGGGCGGATTCACCCCTCCACTTT
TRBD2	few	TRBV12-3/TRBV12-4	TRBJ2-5	CASRRTSGGQETQYF	TGTGCCAGCAGAAGGACTAGCGGGGGCCAAGAGACCCAGTACTTC
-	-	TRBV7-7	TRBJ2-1	CASSALTGAYNEQFF	TGTGCTAGCAGCGCCCTGACGGGAGCCTACAATGAGCAGTTCTTC
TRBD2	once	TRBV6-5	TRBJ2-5	CASSYFPELAGSQGTQYF	TGTGCCAGCAGTTATTTCCCGGAACTAGCGGGGAGCCAGGGGACCCAGTACTTC
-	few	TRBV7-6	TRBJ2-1	CASATGIEQFF	TGTGCCAGCGCCACAGGGATTGAGCAGTTCTTC
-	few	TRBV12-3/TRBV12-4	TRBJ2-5	CASSPWGGRSETQYF	TGTGCCAGCAGCCCCTGGGGGGGGCGATCGGAGACCCAGTACTTC
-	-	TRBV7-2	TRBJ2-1	CASNLRGIYNEQFF	TGTGCCAGCAACCTTAGGGGGATCTACAATGAGCAGTTCTTC
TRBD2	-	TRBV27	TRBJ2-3	CASSPSGIAGDTDTQYF	TGTGCCAGCAGTCCTTCGGGAATAGCGGGGGACACAGATACGCAGTATTTT
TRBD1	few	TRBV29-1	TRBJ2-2	CSAGTGGRSGELFF	TGCAGCGCGGGGACAGGGGGACGGTCCGGGGAGCTGTTTTTT
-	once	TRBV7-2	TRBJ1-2	CASSLVPLPNYGYTF	TGTGCCAGCAGCTTAGTCCCGCTTCCTAACTATGGCTACACCTTC
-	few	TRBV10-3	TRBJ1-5	CAIRTEPDQPQHF	TGTGCCATCAGAACGGAACCAGATCAGCCCCAGCATTTT
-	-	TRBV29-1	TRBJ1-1	CSVARGMNTEAFF	TGCAGCGTAGCTAGGGGGATGAACACTGAAGCTTTCTTT